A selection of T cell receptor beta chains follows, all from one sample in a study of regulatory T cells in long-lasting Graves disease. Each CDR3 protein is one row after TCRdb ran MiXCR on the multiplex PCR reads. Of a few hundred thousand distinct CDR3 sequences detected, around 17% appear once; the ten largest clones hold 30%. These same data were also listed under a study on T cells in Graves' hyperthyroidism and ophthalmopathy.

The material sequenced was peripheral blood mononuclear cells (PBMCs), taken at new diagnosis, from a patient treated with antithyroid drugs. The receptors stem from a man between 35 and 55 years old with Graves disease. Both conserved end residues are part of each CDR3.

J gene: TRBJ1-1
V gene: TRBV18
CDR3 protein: CASSPYDRNTEAFF

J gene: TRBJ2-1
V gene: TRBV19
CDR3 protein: CASSTRGSEQFF

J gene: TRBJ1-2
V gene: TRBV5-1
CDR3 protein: CASSLEGYGYTF

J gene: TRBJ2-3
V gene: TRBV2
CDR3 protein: CARGEQDRADTQYF

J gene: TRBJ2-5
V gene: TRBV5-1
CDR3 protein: CASSPNHRVSETQYF

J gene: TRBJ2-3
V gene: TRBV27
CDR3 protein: CASSPADRGVDTQYF

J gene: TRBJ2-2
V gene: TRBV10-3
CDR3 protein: CAVGTGELFF

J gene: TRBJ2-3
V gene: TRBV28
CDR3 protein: CAGGTGGLTDTQYF

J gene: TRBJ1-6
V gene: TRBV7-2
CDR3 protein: CASSSQGGNSPLHF

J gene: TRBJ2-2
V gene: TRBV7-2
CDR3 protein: CASSYMGQGDGELFF

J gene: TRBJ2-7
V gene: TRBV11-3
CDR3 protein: CASSTGTDSYEQYF

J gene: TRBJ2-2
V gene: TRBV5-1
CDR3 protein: CASSTTSGVTGELFF

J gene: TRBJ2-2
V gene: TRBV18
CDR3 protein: CASSPLGLATGELFF

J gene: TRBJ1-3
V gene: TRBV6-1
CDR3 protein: CASTSRQGVLNTIYF